This entry is about one T cell receptor (beta chain). In terms of age and location, participants ranged from roughly 18 to 100 years and lived in about 25 US areas. Categorization into cohorts depended on clinical history that participants reported. All recovered Cohort 3 donors got two negative PCRs, got clearance, or saw symptom resolution. The CDR3 has 15 residues. V lost 4 bases to trimming and J lost 7 bases; unmatched junction nucleotides: 11. CDR1 SGHRS and CDR2 YFSETQ come from the germline V gene. The sample comes from a study of blood T cell repertoires in COVID-19. Per the authors' pipeline: Nucleated cell counts were estimated from reference gene primer amplification. Assay: immunoSEQ multiplex PCR; the TCRdb copy retains only in-frame clones and omits some. V and J calls plus clone size are reproduced from that table; the DNA served to infer D and trimming. The sample contains 350,000 to 400,000 clones, about 90% of which appear only once.

This clonotype originated in a woman in her 30s who had recovered from COVID-19. Sequenced sample: PBMCs or T cells enriched from blood (not recorded which). The chain carries TRBV5-1 and TRBJ2-1; 7 bases fit TRBD1. CDR3 amino acids: CASSNEGQFPNEQFF. Here the CDR3 DNA reads TGCGCCAGCAGCAATGAGGGACAGTTCCCTAATGAGCAGTTCTTC.